The 27 T cell receptor beta chains reported below all come from one sample, sequenced in a study of brain T cells in children with intractable seizures. Generated by immunoSEQ multiplex PCR, the TCRdb table keeps only in-frame clones and is missing some. This table holds 80,000 or so clones, around 90% found once. The material was peripheral blood, obtained at surgery. These receptors were obtained from a girl aged 2 to 10 with Rasmussen encephalitis and intractable seizures.

The chain combines TRBV7-9 with TRBJ2-1; TRBD1 matches at 11 bases. The CDR3 totals 16 residues. Germline lookup yields CDR1 SEHNR and CDR2 FQNEAQ (reference sequence). The junction had 4 bases not matched to a gene; V was cut back by 4 bases and J by 2 bases. The CDR3, as DNA: TGTGCCAGCAGCTCGCCGGACAGGGGGCCCTACAATGAGCAGTTCTTC. It yields the protein CASSSPDRGPYNEQFF.

This clone was seen a single time. This chain connects TRBV30 to TRBJ1-6, with D perhaps TRBD1 (5 bases). There are 14 residues in the CDR3. The germline V gene encodes CDR1 GTSNPN and CDR2 SVGIG (reference sequence). Between the trimmed V and J ends, which lost 1 base and 7 bases, there was a span of 11 bases. CDR3 nucleotide sequence: TGTGCCTGGAGTGGGGGACGTCAGAATTCACCCCTCCACTTT. Its protein product is CAWSGGRQNSPLHF.

The V gene is TRBV9, the J gene TRBJ2-2, with 9 bases fitting TRBD2. The CDR3 consists of 16 residues. Per germline, CDR1 SGDLS and CDR2 YYNGEE. V gave up 1 base and J gave up 5 bases; unmatched junction bases: 6. The CDR3 region has the DNA TGTGCCAGCAGCGTACGCGGGAGGGCCGAGACCGGGGAGCTGTTTTTT. Translating it yields CASSVRGRAETGELFF.

The gene calls are TRBV6-6 and TRBJ2-7, with 7 bases matching TRBD2. The trim removed 2 bases at V and 2 bases at J, leaving 0 bases unmatched. CDR3 length equals 13 residues. Germline CDR1 is MNHNY and CDR2 is SVGAGI (reference sequence). CDR3 nucleotides: TGTGCCAGCAGTTACCTAGCGGCCTACGAGCAGTACTTC. Residues: CASSYLAAYEQYF.

The genes are TRBV11-2 and TRBJ2-2; 7 bases are shared with TRBD1. The CDR3 spans 16 residues. Germline-derived CDR1 and CDR2 are SGHAT and FQNNGV. J gave up 5 bases and V 7 bases, and 13 bases lay outside the gene matches. The CDR3, as DNA: TGTGCCAGCACCATAGAGGACAGGCTCCCTACCGGGGAGCTGTTTTTT. Translating it yields CASTIEDRLPTGELFF.

The genes are TRBV5-6 and TRBJ2-7; D might be TRBD1 (6 bases). V lost 4 bases and J lost 2, with 13 bases in between. Germline V gene data show CDR1 as SGHDT and CDR2 as YYEEEE. This CDR3 has 14 residues. CDR3 nucleotide sequence: TGTGCCAGCAGCCCCAGGGACATACCCTACGAGCAGTACTTC. This gives the protein CASSPRDIPYEQYF.

The chain carries TRBV7-9 and TRBJ1-5, with a weak D call TRBD1 (5 bases). V lost 3 bases and J lost 6, with 9 bases in between. Germline CDR1 SEHNR, CDR2 FQNEAQ (reference sequence). This CDR3 is built from 13 residues. The CDR3 is CASSLGDPQPQHF. As DNA, the CDR3 is TGTGCCAGCAGCTTGGGGGATCCTCAGCCCCAGCATTTT.

This clone was seen only once. The gene calls are TRBV9 and TRBJ2-5, with 9 nucleotides matching TRBD2. This CDR3 comprises 15 residues. Trimming cost V 1 base and J 5 bases; bases outside gene matches: 6. Germline CDR1 is SGDLS and CDR2 is YYNGEE. The CDR3 sequence is CASSVLGLAGETQYF. CDR3 sequence (DNA): TGTGCCAGCAGCGTATTGGGGCTAGCGGGGGAGACCCAGTACTTC.

CDR3 DNA: TGTGCCAGCAGCCAAGATACCAGGGCCTCCTACAATGAGCAGTTCTTC. Amino acids: CASSQDTRASYNEQFF. The genes are TRBV3-1 (or the pseudogene TRBV3-2) and TRBJ2-1; tentatively, D is TRBD1 (5 bases). CDR3 length equals 16 residues. Germline loops: CDR1 LGHDT, CDR2 YNNKEL (reference sequence). The V gene lost 0 bases and the J gene lost 0 bases, with 9 bases spanning the gap.

This chain joins TRBV23-1 and TRBJ2-2; D ambiguous. TRBV23-1 is placed among ORFs of uncertain function. The V and J ends lost 6 bases and 6 bases respectively, with 20 bases between them. This CDR3 comprises 16 residues. The CDR3 region is CASSHSVGRWAGELFF. CDR3 bases: TGCGCCAGCAGCCACTCGGTGGGTAGGTGGGCCGGGGAGCTGTTTTTT.

This chain links TRBV29-1 with TRBJ1-2; D not resolved. The germline V and J ends were trimmed by 4 bases and 2 bases, with 8 bases remaining between them. The germline V gene has CDR1 SQVTM and CDR2 ANQGSEA. CDR3 length: 12 amino acids. Here the CDR3 reads CSVGTDNYGYTF. The CDR3 DNA reads TGCAGCGTTGGGACCGACAACTATGGCTACACCTTC. The full variable domain, rest sourced from reference TRBV29-1 and TRBJ1-2, is SAVISQKPSRDICQRGTSLTIQCQVDSQVTMMFWYRQQPGQSLTLIATANQGSEATYESGFVIDKFPISRPNLTFSTLTVSNMSPEDSSIYLCSVGTDNYGYTFGSGTRLTVV.

V usage is TRBV3-1 (or the pseudogene TRBV3-2) and J usage is TRBJ2-7; D possibly corresponds to TRBD2 (5 bases). The CDR3 loop spans 13 amino acids. The germline V and J ends were trimmed by 8 bases and 2 bases, with 13 bases remaining between them. CDR1 LGHDT and CDR2 YNNKEL come from the germline V gene (reference sequence). This CDR3 is CASERAGTYEQYF. The DNA of the CDR3 is TGTGCCAGCGAGAGGGCAGGAACCTACGAGCAGTACTTC.

The chain employs TRBV7-9 and TRBJ2-2, with TRBD2 matching 7 bases. This CDR3 is 17 amino acids long. The trim removed 4 bases at V and 0 bases at J, leaving 8 bases unmatched. Germline V gene sequence: CDR1 SEHNR, CDR2 FQNEAQ (reference sequence). This CDR3 reads CASSWRRGETNTGELFF. CDR3 sequence (DNA): TGTGCCAGCAGCTGGCGACGGGGGGAAACGAACACCGGGGAGCTGTTTTTT.

V and J are TRBV7-9 and TRBJ1-5, with D tentatively TRBD1 (6 bases). The CDR3 has 18 amino acids. Trimming cost V 1 base and J 0 bases, with 16 bases left between them. Per germline, CDR1 SEHNR and CDR2 FQNEAQ (reference sequence). The CDR3 sequence is CASSLGQDGDYSNQPQHF. The CDR3 coding sequence is TGTGCCAGCAGCTTAGGACAGGATGGGGACTATAGCAATCAGCCCCAGCATTTT.

The V gene is TRBV6-5, the J gene TRBJ2-5; TRBD1 agrees at 10 bases. Germline assignment: CDR1 MNHEY and CDR2 SVGAGI. The CDR3 runs to 15 residues. The V and J ends lost 0 bases and 5 bases, in that order; junction bases with no gene match: 3. This CDR3 is CASSYSTGGWETQYF. The CDR3 DNA follows: TGTGCCAGCAGTTACTCGACAGGGGGCTGGGAGACCCAGTACTTC.

The rearrangement links TRBV10-3 to TRBJ1-2; 9 bases are shared with TRBD1. The CDR3 contains 14 residues. Germline V gene lookup returns CDR1 ENHRY and CDR2 SYGVKD. Trimming took 2 bases from V and 8 from J; bases not matched to a gene: 6. The CDR3 coding sequence is TGTGCCATCAGTGAGAGGGACAGGGCGGGCGGCTACACCTTC. It encodes CAISERDRAGGYTF.

The chain is built from TRBV3-1 (or the pseudogene TRBV3-2) and TRBJ2-1; 12 bases match TRBD2. V was clipped by 3 bases and J by 9 bases; unmatched bases: 9. CDR1 is LGHDT and CDR2 is YNNKEL in the germline V gene (reference sequence). The CDR3 spans 16 residues. The CDR3 bases are TGTGCCAGCAGCCAGGCCGGGACTAGCGGGTTAGGTGAGCAGTTCTTC. It codes for CASSQAGTSGLGEQFF.

The chain couples TRBV27 to TRBJ2-7; possibly TRBD2 for D (5 bases). The CDR3 extends over 15 amino acids. Germline V lookup: CDR1 MNHEY, CDR2 SMNVEV (reference sequence). With 0 bases removed from V and 3 bases from J, the gap between germline ends came to 12 bases. For the CDR3, the DNA is TGTGCCAGCAGTTTATCTCGGCGGGTGAGCTACGAGCAGTACTTC. This gives the protein CASSLSRRVSYEQYF.

V usage is TRBV7-3 and J usage is TRBJ2-2; TRBD1 aligns across 9 bases. The CDR3 runs 16 residues. The germline gives CDR1 SGHTA, CDR2 FQGTGA. The junction had 10 bases not matched to a gene; V was cut back by 5 bases and J by 6 bases. CDR3 protein: CASSLRGTGISGELFF. CDR3 DNA: TGTGCCAGCAGCCTCCGCGGGACAGGGATTTCCGGGGAGCTGTTTTTT. The whole variable domain, remainder taken from reference TRBV7-3 and TRBJ2-2, is GAGVSQTPSNKVTEKGKYVELRCDPISGHTALYWYRQSLGQGPEFLIYFQGTGAADDSGLPNDRFFAVRPEGSVSTLKIQRTERGDSAVYLCASSLRGTGISGELFFGEGSRLTVL.

The DNA of the CDR3 is TGCAGCGTTGTCGCAGGGGAGAACACTGAAGCTTTCTTT. It yields the protein CSVVAGENTEAFF. The gene calls are TRBV29-1 and TRBJ1-1; a weak D match, TRBD1 (6 bases). CDR1 is SQVTM and CDR2 is ANQGSEA in the germline V gene. CDR3 size: 13 residues. V was trimmed by 4 bases and J by 1 base, leaving 10 bases between them. The variable domain in full, completed from reference TRBV29-1 and TRBJ1-1, reads SAVISQKPSRDICQRGTSLTIQCQVDSQVTMMFWYRQQPGQSLTLIATANQGSEATYESGFVIDKFPISRPNLTFSTLTVSNMSPEDSSIYLCSVVAGENTEAFFGQGTRLTVV.

This sequence joins TRBV9 and TRBJ2-7; perhaps TRBD1 as D (5 bases). From germline, CDR1 is SGDLS and CDR2 YYNGEE. Trimming pared 0 bases from V and 3 bases from J, leaving 10 bases between. The CDR3 is 14 residues long. Here the CDR3 DNA reads TGTGCCAGCAGCGTAGCCCCGGACAACTACGAGCAGTACTTC. It translates to CASSVAPDNYEQYF.

V gene TRBV6-4 combines with J gene TRBJ2-1, with 9 nucleotides matching TRBD1. Germline lookup yields CDR1 MRHNA and CDR2 SNTAGT. This CDR3 is built from 15 residues. The trim removed 6 bases at V and 7 bases at J, leaving 10 bases unmatched. Written as DNA, the CDR3 is TGTGCCAGCAGCTCCCGGACAGGGGTCCAAAATGAGCAGTTCTTC. Its protein product is CASSSRTGVQNEQFF.

The chain employs TRBV4-1 and TRBJ2-5; D gene unclear. The CDR3 is made up of 15 amino acids. Between the trimmed V and J ends, which lost 0 bases and 4 bases, there was a span of 12 bases. Germline lookup yields CDR1 MGHRA and CDR2 YSYEKL. CDR3 in DNA: TGCGCCAGCAGCCAAGAAGAAGGACCGGGAGAGACCCAGTACTTC. It specifies CASSQEEGPGETQYF.

V is TRBV6-5 and J is TRBJ1-2, with 7 bases aligning to TRBD1. V was clipped by 7 bases and J by 4 bases; unmatched bases: 9. Germline CDR1 reads MNHEY; CDR2 reads SVGAGI. This CDR3 spans 14 amino acids. CDR3 amino acids: CASNQGVPAYGYTF. CDR3 DNA: TGTGCCAGCAATCAGGGGGTCCCTGCCTATGGCTACACCTTC.

The rearrangement links TRBV27 to TRBJ2-2, with unresolved D. Germline values: CDR1 MNHEY, CDR2 SMNVEV (reference sequence). V lost 6 bases and J lost 6, with 17 bases in between. This CDR3 is built from 15 residues. CDR3 sequence (DNA): TGTGCCAGCAGCGCCCTGCGAAGGACGGCCGGGGAGCTGTTTTTT. Encoded protein: CASSALRRTAGELFF.

This sequence joins TRBV21-1 and TRBJ1-1; TRBD1, the table's D call, lacks a check against the DNA. TRBV21-1 corresponds to a pseudogene. There are 13 residues in the CDR3. The CDR3 here is CASRAGRWTEAFF. CDR3 coding DNA: TGTGCCAGCAGGGCAGGGCGGTGGACTGAAGCTTTCTTT.

This chain joins TRBV24-1 and TRBJ2-1; D is uncertain. Trimming took off 3 bases at V and 4 bases at J, with 18 bases between the two ends. The CDR3 loop spans 17 amino acids. The germline gives CDR1 KGHDR, CDR2 SFDVKD. Here the CDR3 reads CATSDVVGGTSYNEQFF. CDR3 nucleotide sequence: TGTGCCACCAGTGATGTGGTGGGCGGCACCTCATACAATGAGCAGTTCTTC.